This T cell receptor (beta chain) was sequenced for a study of human T cells and chemical hapten exposure. A single record per CDR3 protein comes from TCRdb applying MiXCR to the RACE reads. Here the sample spans some 89,000 distinct CDR3 sequences, 25% to 30% being singletons. The time point is: patch test 3, about 24 weeks after DPC sensitization. As for treatment: therapeutic diphenylcyclopropenone sensitization with weekly scalp DPC. Blood draws preceded each patch test application. Overall study results and limits: There was a positive correlation between PT1 expanded TCR counts and patch test score. Expanded TCR sets contained significantly more large CDR3 similarity clusters than controls. Donor immune responses may differ from healthy people's, since all donors had alopecia.

Of note for this clonotype: What it recognizes is unknown.

The starting material was whole blood, obtained in connection with sensitization to the hapten diphenylcyclopropenone (DPC). This sequence was found in a man aged 40-55 years with alopecia areata. Some clones in this sample may be carry-over from other donors' samples.

This chain's CDR3 is CASSPTLAGLAKNIQYF. CDR3 DNA sequence: TGTGCCAGCAGTCCCACTCTAGCGGGACTAGCCAAAAACATTCAGTACTTC. The rearrangement uses TRBV27 and TRBJ2-4; 9 positions agree with TRBD2. This CDR3 is built from 17 residues. CDR1 and CDR2 (germline): MNHEY, SMNVEV (reference sequence). V lost 5 bases and J lost 0; bases outside the gene matches: 8.